This T cell receptor beta chain was obtained from a study of early T cells in non-severe SARS-CoV-2 infection. Whole-study context: The authors sequenced bulk RNA from unsorted whole blood, leaving chains unpaired.

In its sample, this clonotype was seen many times. The antigen is not known. Study results and caveats: There was a bias toward anti-spike CD8 responses in VDJdb matching, which missed private and CD4 specificities.

Germline V gives CDR1 MGHRA, CDR2 YSYEKL. Trimming took 2 bases from V and 4 from J; bases not matched to a gene: 7. CDR3 length equals 16 residues. The TCR library protocol was used to attach unique molecular identifiers. These identifiers were attached to individual cDNA molecules. TCRdb re-called the 5' RACE reads through MiXCR, storing one row per CDR3 protein. The sample lists some 76,000 distinct CDR3 sequences, roughly a sixth occurring once. V gene TRBV4-1 combines with J gene TRBJ1-2; 10 bases agree with TRBD1. Material for sequencing was whole blood. This receptor was obtained from an adult who was a healthcare worker with PCR-confirmed SARS-CoV-2 infection or an uninfected control (not recorded which). CDR3 in amino acids: CASSQPTGTGVYGYTF. In nucleotides, the CDR3 is TGCGCCAGCAGCCAACCCACCGGGACAGGGGTCTATGGCTACACCTTC.